The clone carrying this T cell receptor beta chain was recorded many times. The CDR3 runs 15 residues. From germline, CDR1 is SGHTA and CDR2 FQGNSA. V shed 3 bases and J 7 bases; nucleotides not matched to a gene: 5. TCRdb called the 5' RACE reads again in MiXCR, with one record for every CDR3 protein. The sample includes around 130,000 distinct CDR3 sequences, around 9.3% of them seen just once. The data are from a study of CD8 T cells in ankylosing spondylitis. Sequencing used blood, either unsorted or a sorted T cell fraction (not recorded which). This TCR came from a male donor with ankylosing spondylitis or in good health (not recorded which). This sequence joins TRBV7-2 and TRBJ2-1; 11 bases map to TRBD1. Here the CDR3 DNA reads TGTGCCAGCAGCTTGGACAGGGGGCGCGTAAATGAGCAGTTCTTC. Encoded protein: CASSLDRGRVNEQFF.